The 23 T cell receptor beta chains below all came from one sample that was sequenced in a study of sequential checkpoint blockade in melanoma. Profiled with immunoSEQ multiplex PCR; TCRdb holds only in-frame clones, not every one. The table shows around 34,000 clones, with roughly 85% occurring only once. Treatment meaning: randomized to nivolumab then ipilimumab (arm A) or the reverse (arm B). This sample comprised CD8+ T cells sorted from blood (inferred from file names), obtained from a patient given nivolumab and ipilimumab in sequence. These receptors were taken from a human donor with melanoma.

The gene calls are TRBV7-9 and TRBJ2-7; the match to TRBD2 covers 14 bases. Trimming took 5 bases from V and 2 from J; bases not matched to a gene: 11. The germline V gene has CDR1 SEHNR and CDR2 FQNEAQ (reference sequence). This CDR3 contains 18 residues. CDR3 nucleotide sequence: TGTGCCAGCAGCCCCGGGACTAGCGGGGGACTTCGCACCTACGAGCAGTACTTC. Its protein is CASSPGTSGGLRTYEQYF.

V is TRBV29-1 and J is TRBJ2-1; D gene unclear. This CDR3 is built from 13 residues. With 7 bases removed from V and 1 base from J, the gap between germline ends came to 11 bases. In germline, CDR1 is SQVTM, CDR2 ANQGSEA. The CDR3, as DNA: TGCAGCGCCCTCCCCGGGTCCTACAATGAGCAGTTCTTC. This sequence encodes CSALPGSYNEQFF.

The chain is built from TRBV12-5 and TRBJ1-1; TRBD1 might be the D (5 bases). The CDR3 sequence is 12 residues long. The ends were cut back, 6 bases at V and 7 bases at J, with 12 bases in the middle. CDR1 and CDR2 (germline): LGHNT, FRNRAP. CDR3 coding DNA: TGTGCTAGTGGGCTAACAGGCATTGAAGCTTTCTTT. Translated: CASGLTGIEAFF.

The V and J genes are TRBV11-2 and TRBJ1-5; possibly TRBD1 for D (5 bases). V was trimmed by 0 bases and J by 2 bases, leaving 23 bases between them. The length of the CDR3 is 20 residues. Germline-derived CDR1 and CDR2 are SGHAT and FQNNGV. In DNA form, the CDR3 reads TGTGCCAGCAGCTTAGAAGGGTGGGGCGTAAGTTTGGACGGCAATCAGCCCCAGCATTTT. Protein sequence: CASSLEGWGVSLDGNQPQHF. The variable domain in full, with the rest retrieved from reference TRBV11-2 and TRBJ1-5, is EAGVAQSPRYKIIEKRQSVAFWCNPISGHATLYWYQQILGQGPKLLIQFQNNGVVDDSQLPKDRFSAERLKGVDSTLKIQPAKLEDSAVYLCASSLEGWGVSLDGNQPQHFGDGTRLSIL.

V is TRBV15 and J is TRBJ1-5, with 8 bases identical to TRBD1. CDR1 is LNHNV and CDR2 is YYDKDF in the germline V gene (reference sequence). The ends lost 0 bases at V and 8 bases at J; junction bases unmatched: 6. The CDR3 extends over 15 amino acids. CDR3 region: CATSRDGTGFEPQHF. DNA of the CDR3: TGTGCCACCAGCAGAGACGGGACAGGCTTTGAGCCCCAGCATTTT. The full variable domain, in which reference TRBV15 and TRBJ1-5 provide the parts outside the CDR3, is DAMVIQNPRYQVTQFGKPVTLSCSQTLNHNVMYWYQQKSSQAPKLLFHYYDKDFNNEADTPDNFQSRRPNTSFCFLDIRSPGLGDTAMYLCATSRDGTGFEPQHFGDGTRLSIL.

This clone was picked up one time. The chain recombines TRBV2 with TRBJ2-5; D uncertain. The V and J ends lost 9 bases and 5 bases respectively, with 19 bases between them. CDR3 size: 14 residues. CDR1 and CDR2 (germline): SNHLY, FYNNEI. The CDR3 loop reads CASHLPMGPETQYF. In DNA form, the CDR3 reads TGTGCCAGTCATCTCCCGATGGGCCCGGAGACCCAGTACTTC.

The chain carries TRBV9 and TRBJ2-5; a possible D gene is TRBD2 (6 bases). The V and J ends lost 0 bases and 1 base respectively, with 19 bases between them. CDR3 length: 18 residues. Per the germline V gene, CDR1 is SGDLS and CDR2 is YYNGEE. The CDR3 protein is CASSVGYSVTGVQETQYF. The CDR3 region has the DNA TGTGCCAGCAGCGTAGGATACTCAGTAACGGGAGTCCAAGAGACCCAGTACTTC.

V usage is TRBV6-4 and J usage is TRBJ2-7; 9 bases are shared with TRBD1. The CDR3 runs 13 residues. Germline lookup yields CDR1 MRHNA and CDR2 SNTAGT. The V segment lost 0 bases and the J segment 6 bases; nucleotides outside the gene matches: 0. The CDR3 loop is CASSDSDRGEQYF. The CDR3 coding sequence is TGTGCCAGCAGTGACTCGGACAGGGGCGAGCAGTACTTC.

The chain recombines TRBV18 with TRBJ1-4, with TRBD1 identical over 8 bases. The germline V gene has CDR1 KGHSH and CDR2 LQKENI. J was trimmed by 5 bases and V by 4 bases; bases with no gene match: 15. The CDR3 is 18 amino acids. CDR3 DNA sequence: TGTGCCAGCTCACGGGGACAGGCGACAGTAAGACTAAATGAAAAACTGTTTTTT. Translation gives CASSRGQATVRLNEKLFF.

This clone came up a few times. This chain connects TRBV10-3 to TRBJ1-3, with D perhaps matching TRBD1 (6 bases). Germline assignment: CDR1 ENHRY and CDR2 SYGVKD. V was pared by 7 bases and J by 2 bases, with 18 bases between. The CDR3 loop spans 16 amino acids. This CDR3 reads CAIKSHREEAGNTIYF. DNA of the CDR3: TGTGCCATCAAATCTCACAGGGAAGAGGCTGGAAACACCATATATTTT.

V and J are TRBV2 and TRBJ2-7; D is possibly TRBD1 (6 bases). Germline CDR1 SNHLY, CDR2 FYNNEI. Trimming removed 3 bases at V and 3 bases at J, with 12 bases between. The CDR3 length is 14 residues. CDR3 in DNA: TGTGCCAGCAGTGAGGGGGCTGGGAGCTACGAGCAGTACTTC. Translated, it gives CASSEGAGSYEQYF.

There are a few counts of this clone. The chain has TRBV30 and TRBJ1-5, with D uncertain. V was cut by 2 bases and J by 7 bases, with 6 bases left in between. The CDR3 contains 11 residues. Germline CDR1 is GTSNPN and CDR2 is SVGIG (reference sequence). CDR3 sequence reads: CAWSNGQPQHF. CDR3 in DNA: TGTGCCTGGAGTAACGGGCAGCCCCAGCATTTT.

The J gene is TRBJ1-3, the V gene TRBV5-4; unclear D gene. The CDR3 has 16 residues. The germline gives CDR1 SGHNT, CDR2 YYREEE (reference sequence). Trimming stripped 2 bases from V and 0 bases from J, with 12 bases between. CDR3 sequence (DNA): TGTGCCAGCAGCTTCCTCGCGGGGAACTCTGGAAACACCATATATTTT. It specifies CASSFLAGNSGNTIYF.

The rearrangement links TRBV5-6 to TRBJ2-7; no reliable D call. Germline loops: CDR1 SGHDT, CDR2 YYEEEE. This CDR3 is 12 amino acids long. V was trimmed by 1 base and J by 2 bases, leaving 4 bases between them. CDR3 coding DNA: TGTGCCAGCAGCTTGATCACCTACGAGCAGTACTTC. Translation: CASSLITYEQYF.

The chain links TRBV28 to TRBJ1-2; 9 positions agree with TRBD1. V shed 3 bases and J 7 bases; nucleotides not matched to a gene: 0. From germline, CDR1 is MDHEN and CDR2 SYDVKM. CDR3 length equals 12 residues. CDR3 nucleotides: TGTGCCAGCAGTTTGACAGGGGGTGGCTACACCTTC. Translated, it gives CASSLTGGGYTF.

This clone appeared a few times. The chain links TRBV5-1 to TRBJ1-1; 7 nucleotides line up with TRBD1. V was pared by 4 bases and J by 2 bases, with 8 bases of the junction left unmatched. This CDR3 has 15 amino acids. Germline V gene lookup returns CDR1 SGHRS and CDR2 YFSETQ. As DNA, the CDR3 is TGCGCCAGCAGCCCGTGGACAGGCGGCAACACTGAAGCTTTCTTT. Translated: CASSPWTGGNTEAFF.

This clone was counted only a few times. This chain connects TRBV12-5 to TRBJ2-7; 9 bases align to TRBD1. V gave up 1 base and J gave up 5 bases; unmatched junction bases: 15. Germline V gene lookup returns CDR1 LGHNT and CDR2 FRNRAP. The CDR3 consists of 18 residues. The CDR3 protein is CASGLAHSGTGIFHEQYF. CDR3 sequence (DNA): TGTGCTAGTGGTTTGGCTCACTCCGGGACAGGGATTTTCCACGAGCAGTACTTC.

The DNA for the CDR3 is TGTGCCAGCCTCCCCGGGGGGGGCGCTGGCTACACCTTC. Its protein product is CASLPGGGAGYTF. V gene TRBV28 combines with J gene TRBJ1-2, with D tentatively TRBD1 (6 bases). The CDR3 totals 13 residues. Deletions cut 8 bases from V and 7 bases from J, with 17 bases between. The germline gives CDR1 MDHEN, CDR2 SYDVKM.

The rearrangement joins TRBV11-2 to TRBJ2-3; D is undetermined. Trimming left V 9 bases short and J 0 bases short, with 10 bases between. The CDR3 totals 13 residues. Germline lookup yields CDR1 SGHAT and CDR2 FQNNGV. The CDR3: CASRGPSTDTQYF. The CDR3 nucleotides read TGTGCCAGTCGAGGTCCTAGCACAGATACGCAGTATTTT. The complete variable domain, with remaining parts taken from reference TRBV11-2 and TRBJ2-3, reads EAGVAQSPRYKIIEKRQSVAFWCNPISGHATLYWYQQILGQGPKLLIQFQNNGVVDDSQLPKDRFSAERLKGVDSTLKIQPAKLEDSAVYLCASRGPSTDTQYFGPGTRLTVL.

The chain is built from TRBV13 and TRBJ2-2, with a tentative D call TRBD2 (6 bases). Trimming pared 11 bases from V and 2 bases from J, leaving 9 bases between. The CDR3 extends over 12 amino acids. Germline CDR1 PRHDT, CDR2 FYEKMQ (reference sequence). CDR3 nucleotides: TGTGCCTTGCGGGACAACACCGGGGAGCTGTTTTTT. It is translated as CALRDNTGELFF.

The chain combines TRBV27 with TRBJ2-5; D is ambiguous. The J call may not be correct, given that the DNA end is closer to TRBJ2-7. Germline lookup yields CDR1 MNHEY and CDR2 SMNVEV (reference sequence). This CDR3 is built from 19 residues. The CDR3 is CASSLSVYSSETSPYEQYF. CDR3 DNA sequence: TGTGCCAGCAGTTTATCAGTCTATTCTTCCGAGACATCCCCCTACGAGCAGTACTTC.

This sequence joins TRBV2 and TRBJ2-7, with no clear D. This CDR3 comprises 14 residues. Trimming took 5 bases from V and 4 from J, leaving 15 bases between them. Per the germline V gene, CDR1 is SNHLY and CDR2 is FYNNEI. In DNA, the CDR3 is TGTGCCAGCAGTCCCCCAGATAGCAAGTACGAGCAGTACTTC. This encodes CASSPPDSKYEQYF.

DNA for the CDR3: TGCGCCAGCAGTTTAGCGGGGGACCCCTACGAGCAGTACTTC. Amino acids: CASSLAGDPYEQYF. V is TRBV4-1 and J is TRBJ2-7; 9 bases match TRBD2. J lost 2 bases, V lost 6 bases, and 5 bases had no gene match. Per the germline V gene, CDR1 is MGHRA and CDR2 is YSYEKL. CDR3 length equals 14 residues.